The subject of this entry is one TCR beta chain. The target antigen is unknown. This may stem from a read error, because a much larger clone lies one nucleotide away. The final CDR3 position lacks the conserved phenylalanine or tryptophan, pointing to a likely read error. The sample belongs to a study of T cells in Graves' hyperthyroidism and ophthalmopathy. Notes on the study in general: The majority of expanded thyroid clonotypes above 0.001 also appeared in blood.

The TCR beta CDR3 regions underwent amplification using RNA transcripts as the source. A first-round RT-PCR of the TCR CDR3 used the HTBI primer set. Via MiXCR, TCRdb re-called the multiplex PCR reads, giving one row per CDR3 protein. Found here are some 510,000 distinct CDR3 sequences, 46% of them singletons; the top ten hold approximately 8.2%. The CDR3 length is 14 residues. CDR1 is SGHTA, CDR2 FQGNSA, per germline. Trimming stripped 5 bases from V and 10 bases from J, with 15 bases between. The clonotype was recovered from a woman between 18 and 29 years old with Graves' hyperthyroidism. V and J are TRBV7-2 and TRBJ1-6; D unresolved. Sequenced sample: peripheral blood or thyroid tissue (not recorded which). The CDR3 region is CASSPLRDRSPLHL. The CDR3 DNA follows: TGTGCCAGCAGCCCTTTGAGGGATCGGTCACCCCTCCACCTT.